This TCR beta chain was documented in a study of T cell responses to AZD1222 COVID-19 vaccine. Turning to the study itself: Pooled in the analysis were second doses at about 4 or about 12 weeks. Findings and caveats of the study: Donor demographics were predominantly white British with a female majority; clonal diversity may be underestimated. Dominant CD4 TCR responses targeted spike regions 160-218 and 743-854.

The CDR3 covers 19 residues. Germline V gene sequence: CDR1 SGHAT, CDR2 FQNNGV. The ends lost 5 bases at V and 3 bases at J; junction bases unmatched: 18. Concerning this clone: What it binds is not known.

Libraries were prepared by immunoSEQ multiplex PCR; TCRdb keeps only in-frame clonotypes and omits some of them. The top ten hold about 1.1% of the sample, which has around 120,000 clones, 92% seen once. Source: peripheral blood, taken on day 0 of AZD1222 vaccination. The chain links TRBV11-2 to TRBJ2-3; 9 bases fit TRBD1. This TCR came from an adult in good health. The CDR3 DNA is TGTGCCAGCAGCCGCGGGACAGGGCTAGGGGGGAGCAAAACAGATACGCAGTATTTT. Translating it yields CASSRGTGLGGSKTDTQYF.